These 11 T cell receptor beta chains were all obtained from the same sample, sequenced in a study of T cell repertoires in cytomegalovirus infection. TCRdb called the reads again in MiXCR, with one record for every CDR3 protein. The sample carries roughly 200,000 distinct CDR3 sequences, about 18% recorded once. The sequenced material came from CD8+ T cells from PBMCs. The origin of the receptors is a human donor in good health (CMV status not recorded). Some clones in this sample may be carry-over from other donors' samples.

This clonotype showed up just a few times. J is TRBJ2-6 and V is TRBV12-3 or TRBV12-4, with 9 bases fitting TRBD2. Losses at the gene ends were 6 bases for V and 0 bases for J; bases not matched to a gene: 9. This CDR3 is built from 18 residues. The CDR3 DNA follows: TGTGCCAGCAGAAATCCGGGACTAGCCCTCTCTGGGGCCAACGTCCTGACTTTC. It specifies CASRNPGLALSGANVLTF.

This chain links TRBV10-3 with TRBJ1-5, with D perhaps matching TRBD1 (5 bases). The CDR3 sequence is 13 residues long. V gave up 10 bases and J gave up 2 bases, with 12 bases separating them. Germline V gene lookup returns CDR1 ENHRY and CDR2 SYGVKD. For the CDR3, the DNA is TGTGCCAGTAGAGCGGGGGGCAATCAGCCCCAGCATTTT. It encodes CASRAGGNQPQHF.

To note about this clonotype: Mismatch with germline at one junction end may stem from a read error. V gene TRBV12-3 or TRBV12-4 combines with J gene TRBJ2-1, with 11 bases identical to TRBD1. The CDR3 is made up of 15 amino acids. The CDR3: CASSLGQGATEPQFF. CDR3 nucleotides: TGTGCCAGCAGCTTAGGACAGGGGGCTACAGAACCTCAGTTCTTC.

The chain joins TRBV20-1 to TRBJ1-5, with TRBD1 matching over 7 bases. The J segment lost 6 bases and the V segment lost 6 bases, leaving 14 bases of the junction unmatched. The CDR3 spans 15 residues. Germline CDR1 is DFQATT and CDR2 is SNEGSKA (reference sequence). The CDR3 sequence is CSALIDRVYGQPQHF. CDR3 nucleotide sequence: TGCAGTGCCCTAATCGACAGGGTTTATGGTCAGCCCCAGCATTTT.

There are a few counts of this clonotype. The J gene is TRBJ2-7, the V gene TRBV28, with 9 bases lining up with TRBD1. CDR1 and CDR2 from the germline V gene are MDHEN and SYDVKM. The CDR3 runs 15 residues. Germline trimming cut 5 bases from V and 3 bases from J; bases unmatched to any gene: 8. The CDR3 sequence is CASSLRDRAYYEQYF. DNA for the CDR3: TGTGCCAGCAGTCTAAGGGACAGGGCGTACTACGAGCAGTACTTC.

The rearrangement uses TRBV7-9 and TRBJ1-1; 7 nucleotides agree with TRBD1. The CDR3 has 18 residues. CDR1 and CDR2 from the germline V gene are SEHNR and FQNEAQ (reference sequence). The trim removed 4 bases at V and 1 base at J, leaving 15 bases unmatched. In DNA, the CDR3 is TGTGCCAGCAGCTCGTACTTAAAAACTGACAGGGCGAACACTGAAGCTTTCTTT. It encodes CASSSYLKTDRANTEAFF.

This clonotype appeared a few times. V gene TRBV29-1 combines with J gene TRBJ1-1; D ambiguous. The CDR3 loop spans 14 amino acids. V gave up 7 bases and J gave up 1 base, with 16 bases separating them. CDR1 SQVTM and CDR2 ANQGSEA come from the germline V gene. This CDR3 reads CSAAREGRNTEAFF. CDR3 sequence (DNA): TGCAGCGCCGCTAGGGAGGGTAGGAACACTGAAGCTTTCTTT.

This clonotype was seen only a few times. The CDR3, as DNA: TGCAGTGCTAGAACAACAGGGACAGGGGACCCAAATTCACCCCTCCACTTT. This gives the protein CSARTTGTGDPNSPLHF. The chain uses TRBV20-1 and TRBJ1-6; the match to TRBD1 covers 10 bases. Germline V gene lookup returns CDR1 DFQATT and CDR2 SNEGSKA (reference sequence). The CDR3 is 17 amino acids. J was trimmed by 7 bases and V by 2 bases; bases with no gene match: 11.

This clonotype was detected only a few times. A much larger clone differs from this one at a single base, so this may be a read error. Here the CDR3 omits its conserved ending phenylalanine or tryptophan, so a read error is the likely source. The chain carries TRBV7-9 and TRBJ1-4; D unresolved. The CDR3 has 13 residues. Germline CDR1 and CDR2: SEHNR and FQNEAQ (reference sequence). The V and J ends lost 0 bases and 5 bases respectively, with 4 bases between them. As DNA, the CDR3 is TGTGCCAGCAGCTTAGCAGAAAATGAAAAACTGTTTCTT. It is translated as CASSLAENEKLFL.

The rearrangement uses TRBV6-5 and TRBJ1-6; no definite D call. The CDR3 extends over 18 amino acids. The V gene's germline CDR1 is MNHEY and CDR2 SVGAGI. V lost 7 bases and J 2 bases, leaving 21 bases between the germline ends. The CDR3 DNA follows: TGTGCCAGCACCACGTCCCGGTTTCGGTTAGCCTATAATTCACCCCTCCACTTT. It encodes CASTTSRFRLAYNSPLHF.

To note about this clonotype: It may be a read error: a sequence one base away is much more abundant. V and J are TRBV7-2 and TRBJ1-1; 7 bases are shared with TRBD1. The CDR3 sequence is 14 residues long. From germline, CDR1 is SGHTA and CDR2 FQGNSA. CDR3 residues: CANSLQGRIPEAFF. CDR3 in DNA: TGTGCCAACAGCCTACAGGGGAGGATACCTGAAGCTTTCTTT.